This T cell receptor (beta chain) originates from a study of OX40 agonist ivuxolimab in advanced cancers. The CDR3 is made up of 15 amino acids. Germline V gene sequence: CDR1 LNHNV, CDR2 YYDKDF (reference sequence). V was cut by 2 bases and J by 5 bases, with 16 bases left in between. Findings and caveats of the study: No determination was made of the antigen specificity of the expanded peripheral T cells.

The repertoire was sequenced with immunoSEQ multiplex PCR; TCRdb's copy has only in-frame clones and lacks some. The sample consists of around 62,000 clones, roughly 80% of them appearing once. Notes on this clone: Its antigen is not known.

The investigators sampled blood at baseline, at cycle 4 day 1, and at cycle 7 day 1. The material sequenced was CD4+ or CD8+ T cells sorted from blood, taken in a trial of the OX40 agonist ivuxolimab. This rearrangement joins TRBV15 to TRBJ2-7; D may correspond to TRBD1 or TRBD2 (5 bases each). This TCR came from an adult with an advanced solid tumor such as melanoma, head and neck, liver or kidney cancer. Written as DNA, the CDR3 is TGTGCCACCAGCAGATTCACTCAGGGAGCGGACGAGCAGTACTTC. It encodes CATSRFTQGADEQYF.